This T cell receptor beta chain stems from a study of T cells in Graves' hyperthyroidism and ophthalmopathy. Regarding the study as a whole: Blood samples included most of the expanded thyroid clonotypes exceeding 0.001.

Reasons for excluding patients were uncontrolled infection, other autoimmune disease, pregnancy or lactation. The length of the CDR3 is 15 residues. Germline V lookup: CDR1 ENHRY, CDR2 SYGVKD. The V gene end was trimmed by 6 bases and the J gene end by 2 bases; junction bases not matched to a gene: 4. From RNA transcripts, TCR beta CDR3 regions were amplified. When the TCR CDR3 underwent first-round RT-PCR, the HTBI primer set was used. TCRdb reprocessed the multiplex PCR reads with MiXCR, giving one entry per CDR3 protein. The table has hundreds of thousands of distinct CDR3 sequences, about 14% seen once. Comments on this clonotype: Its antigen is still unknown.

The source material was blood. The receptor comes from a woman between 45 and 60 years old with Graves' ophthalmopathy. The gene calls are TRBV10-3 and TRBJ2-2; 9 nucleotides align to TRBD1. CDR3 region: CAISRTGVNTGELFF. CDR3 bases: TGTGCCATCAGCCGGACAGGGGTCAACACCGGGGAGCTGTTTTTT.